This T cell receptor beta chain was recorded in a study of metastatic and nonmetastatic thyroid tumors. Study as a whole: Across peripheral blood and tumor or nodule tissue samples taken from malignant and benign thyroid patients, the repertoires were compared with one another.

The CDR3 has 15 residues. Per the germline V gene, CDR1 is SGHAT and CDR2 is FQNNGV. Trimming stripped 1 base from V and 0 bases from J, with 8 bases between. The sample holds one count of this clone. All patients were treatment-naive before thyroid surgery. TCRdb re-clonotyped the PCR reads through MiXCR. The sample shows approximately 21,000 clones, 23% of them seen only once. The sequenced sample consisted of blood. This receptor was taken from a male donor with papillary thyroid cancer or a benign thyroid nodule (not recorded which). Some clones in this sample may be carry-over from other donors' samples. The chain combines TRBV11-2 with TRBJ2-3; no definite D call. CDR3 protein: CASSLGPRSTDTQYF. The CDR3 DNA is TGTGCCAGCAGCTTAGGTCCTCGTAGCACAGATACGCAGTATTTT.